The clone carrying this T cell receptor beta chain was observed a handful of times. These data come from a study of identical twins. In TCRdb, the 5' RACE reads were re-called with MiXCR into one record per CDR3 protein. The repertoire holds around 470,000 distinct CDR3 sequences, approximately 15% seen once, with roughly 0.56% in the top ten. Separately, the same data were catalogued under a study of yellow fever vaccine responses in identical twins.

The TCR originated in a woman aged 18-35 years in good health. Sequencing was carried out using CD4+ T cells sorted from blood.

As DNA, the CDR3 is TGTGCCAGCAGCTTACTACAGGGGCTTCGGGCAAGTGAAGCTTTCTTT. This sequence encodes CASSLLQGLRASEAFF. The rearrangement uses TRBV28 and TRBJ1-1; the match to TRBD1 covers 7 bases. The CDR3 totals 16 residues. The V gene's germline CDR1 is MDHEN and CDR2 SYDVKM. Trimming removed 6 bases from V and 7 bases from J; junction bases left unmatched: 17. Combining the CDR3 with reference TRBV28 and TRBJ1-1 gives the whole variable domain DVKVTQSSRYLVKRTGEKVFLECVQDMDHENMFWYRQDPGLGLRLIYFSYDVKMKEKGDIPEGYSVSREKKERFSLILESASTNQTSMYLCASSLLQGLRASEAFFGQGTRLTVV.